These 32 T cell receptor beta chains were all obtained from the same sample, sequenced in a study of cytomegalovirus exposure and HLA in healthy donors. With 60 Vbeta and 13 Jbeta primers, the PCR was carried out. Sequenced by immunoSEQ multiplex PCR; TCRdb stores in-frame clones only, minus some. The sample lists 100,000 to 150,000 clones, 75% to 85% occurring once. Sequencing was carried out using PBMCs. All receptors derive from a middle-aged man in good health and CMV-seronegative.

The CDR3 sequence is CASSPPQTGTEAFF. Written as DNA, the CDR3 is TGCGCCAGCAGCCCCCCGCAGACAGGAACTGAAGCTTTCTTT. This chain links TRBV5-1 with TRBJ1-1; a possible D gene is TRBD1 (6 bases). V shed 4 bases and J shed 5 bases, with 15 bases lying between them. Per germline, CDR1 SGHRS and CDR2 YFSETQ. The CDR3 is made up of 14 amino acids.

V is TRBV29-1 and J is TRBJ1-2; 7 positions match TRBD1. The germline gives CDR1 SQVTM, CDR2 ANQGSEA. V lost 0 bases, J lost 4 bases, and 5 bases stayed unmatched. The CDR3 is made up of 14 amino acids. CDR3 region: CSVEDLAGGYGYTF. Here the CDR3 DNA reads TGCAGCGTTGAAGATCTGGCAGGGGGCTATGGCTACACCTTC. Together with reference TRBV29-1 and TRBJ1-2, the CDR3 gives the full variable domain: SAVISQKPSRDICQRGTSLTIQCQVDSQVTMMFWYRQQPGQSLTLIATANQGSEATYESGFVIDKFPISRPNLTFSTLTVSNMSPEDSSIYLCSVEDLAGGYGYTFGSGTRLTVV.

The chain links TRBV10-3 to TRBJ1-1; D uncertain. The CDR3 consists of 14 residues. Germline CDR1 is ENHRY and CDR2 is SYGVKD. Trimming took 3 bases from V and 4 from J, leaving 12 bases between them. The chain's CDR3 is CAISDGGSGTEAFF. The CDR3 DNA reads as TGTGCCATCAGTGATGGAGGGTCCGGCACTGAAGCTTTCTTT.

J is TRBJ1-3 and V is TRBV5-6; 7 bases map to TRBD1. Trimming cost V 0 bases and J 0 bases; bases outside gene matches: 12. CDR3 length: 19 residues. Germline V gene sequence: CDR1 SGHDT, CDR2 YYEEEE. The CDR3 DNA sequence: TGTGCCAGCAGCTTGGCTTATTGGGACAGCCTTCTCTCTGGAAACACCATATATTTT. This codes for CASSLAYWDSLLSGNTIYF. The complete variable domain, with remaining parts taken from reference TRBV5-6 and TRBJ1-3, reads DAGVTQSPTHLIKTRGQQVTLRCSPKSGHDTVSWYQQALGQGPQFIFQYYEEEERQRGNFPDRFSGHQFPNYSSELNVNALLLGDSALYLCASSLAYWDSLLSGNTIYFGEGSWLTVV.

V is TRBV19 and J is TRBJ2-2; 9 nucleotides match TRBD2. Germline assignment: CDR1 LNHDA and CDR2 SQIVND (reference sequence). CDR3 length: 15 residues. V lost 4 bases, J lost 6 bases, and 6 bases stayed unmatched. CDR3 coding DNA: TGTGCCAGTAGTAAACAAACTAGCGGGTCCGGGGAGCTGTTTTTT. Its protein product is CASSKQTSGSGELFF.

V and J are TRBV6-5 and TRBJ2-2; D might be TRBD2 (6 bases). This CDR3 contains 12 residues. The ends were cut back, 6 bases at V and 5 bases at J, with 7 bases in the middle. CDR1 is MNHEY and CDR2 is SVGAGI in the germline V gene. In DNA form, the CDR3 reads TGTGCCAGCAGGGAGGGGACCGGGGAGCTGTTTTTT. Its protein product is CASREGTGELFF.

This clone was counted a few times. The chain is built from TRBV18 and TRBJ1-2, with TRBD1 as a possible D gene (6 bases). Germline CDR1 is KGHSH and CDR2 is LQKENI. The CDR3 has 14 amino acids. With 6 bases removed from V and 7 bases from J, the gap between germline ends came to 18 bases. The CDR3 sequence: CASSSVEQGPGYTF. Written as DNA, the CDR3 is TGTGCCAGCTCCTCAGTGGAACAGGGACCTGGCTACACCTTC. Looking up the rest from reference TRBV18 and TRBJ1-2 gives the full variable domain: NAGVMQNPRHLVRRRGQEARLRCSPMKGHSHVYWYRQLPEEGLKFMVYLQKENIIDESGMPKERFSAEFPKEGPSILRIQQVVRGDSAAYFCASSSVEQGPGYTFGSGTRLTVV.

This chain joins TRBV7-9 and TRBJ2-3; tentative D call: TRBD1 (5 bases). Germline V lookup: CDR1 SEHNR, CDR2 FQNEAQ (reference sequence). The CDR3 loop spans 15 amino acids. V was cut by 1 base and J by 2 bases, with 10 bases left in between. The CDR3: CASSLEQGNTDTQYF. The DNA for the CDR3 is TGTGCCAGCAGCTTAGAGCAGGGAAACACAGATACGCAGTATTTT.

This clone was counted only a few times. This chain connects TRBV5-6 to TRBJ2-5; 9 nucleotides agree with TRBD2. V shed 4 bases, J shed 4 bases, and the junction held 17 bases outside the gene matches. The CDR3 is 18 residues long. Germline V CDR1 and CDR2: SGHDT, YYEEEE. In nucleotides, the CDR3 is TGTGCCAGCAGCCCCACTCTTGGCGGGGGGGCAAAGGGAGAGACCCAGTACTTC. Amino acids: CASSPTLGGGAKGETQYF. Looking up the rest from reference TRBV5-6 and TRBJ2-5 gives the full variable domain: DAGVTQSPTHLIKTRGQQVTLRCSPKSGHDTVSWYQQALGQGPQFIFQYYEEEERQRGNFPDRFSGHQFPNYSSELNVNALLLGDSALYLCASSPTLGGGAKGETQYFGPGTRLLVL.

This chain uses TRBV6-1 with TRBJ2-7; 7 bases are a match to TRBD2. The germline V gene has CDR1 MNHNS and CDR2 SASEGT. V lost 3 bases, J lost 4 bases, and 3 bases stayed unmatched. CDR3 size: 13 residues. The CDR3 bases are TGTGCCAGCAGTGATGGACTAGTTTACGAGCAGTACTTC. Protein product: CASSDGLVYEQYF.

The count of this clone is one. The chain joins TRBV4-3 to TRBJ1-2, with D perhaps TRBD1 (5 bases). Germline values: CDR1 LGHNA, CDR2 YSLEER. Between the trimmed V and J ends, which lost 0 bases and 8 bases, there was a span of 13 bases. This CDR3 is 14 amino acids long. The CDR3 loop is CASSQDAGSEGYTF. The CDR3, as DNA: TGCGCCAGCAGCCAAGATGCAGGGTCGGAAGGCTACACCTTC.

The V gene is TRBV2, the J gene TRBJ2-5; 7 nucleotides agree with TRBD1. Germline V gives CDR1 SNHLY, CDR2 FYNNEI. This CDR3 comprises 14 residues. With V trimmed by 6 bases and J by 6 bases, 10 bases remained unmatched. DNA of the CDR3: TGTGCCAGCAGACCTCAGACAGGGAGCCAGACCCAGTACTTC. This sequence encodes CASRPQTGSQTQYF. The full variable domain, completed using reference TRBV2 and TRBJ2-5, is EPEVTQTPSHQVTQMGQEVILRCVPISNHLYFYWYRQILGQKVEFLVSFYNNEISEKSEIFDDQFSVERPDGSNFTLKIRSTKLEDSAMYFCASRPQTGSQTQYFGPGTRLLVL.

The chain recombines TRBV18 with TRBJ2-7, with D maybe TRBD1 (6 bases). Trimming took off 6 bases at V and 0 bases at J, with 12 bases between the two ends. Germline CDR1 KGHSH, CDR2 LQKENI. The CDR3 loop spans 14 amino acids. Here the CDR3 reads CASSPGADSYEQYV. The DNA of the CDR3 is TGTGCCAGCTCTCCAGGGGCCGACTCCTACGAGCAGTACGTC.

This clone was seen a few times. This chain connects TRBV6-4 to TRBJ1-2; D uncertain. Trimming stripped 6 bases from V and 0 bases from J, with 11 bases between. This CDR3 contains 14 residues. The germline V gene encodes CDR1 MRHNA and CDR2 SNTAGT. For the CDR3, the DNA is TGTGCCAGCAGCGCGTCGGGAACTAACTATGGCTACACCTTC. Residues: CASSASGTNYGYTF.

V is TRBV5-1 and J is TRBJ2-1; possible D gene TRBD2, 5 bases. The CDR3 contains 14 residues. Per germline, CDR1 SGHRS and CDR2 YFSETQ. Trimming removed 0 bases from V and 9 bases from J, with 13 bases in between. The DNA for the CDR3 is TGCGCCAGCAGCTTGGCCACTCTAGCAGGTGAGCAGTTCTTC. Protein product: CASSLATLAGEQFF.

This clone was detected only once. The V gene is TRBV9, the J gene TRBJ1-4; D perhaps matches TRBD1 (6 bases). CDR1 and CDR2 from the germline V gene are SGDLS and YYNGEE. This CDR3 has 15 amino acids. The ends were cut back, 4 bases at V and 4 bases at J, with 14 bases in the middle. This chain's CDR3 is CASSRGSPLNEKLFF. As DNA, the CDR3 is TGTGCCAGCAGCAGGGGGTCTCCTCTTAATGAAAAACTGTTTTTT.

This clone appeared once. The rearrangement joins TRBV5-1 to TRBJ1-1, with a weak D call TRBD1 (6 bases). The CDR3 runs 14 residues. CDR1 and CDR2 from the germline V gene are SGHRS and YFSETQ. V dropped 0 bases and J dropped 5 bases, with 11 bases sitting between them. The CDR3 here is CASSLEGGGTEAFF. Here the CDR3 DNA reads TGCGCCAGCAGCTTGGAAGGGGGTGGGACTGAAGCTTTCTTT.

This sequence joins TRBV7-2 and TRBJ2-7; TRBD1 agrees at 7 bases. With 1 base clipped from V and 5 bases from J, the junction kept 5 bases outside the gene matches. Germline V gene data show CDR1 as SGHTA and CDR2 as FQGNSA. The CDR3 length is 14 residues. CDR3 DNA sequence: TGTGCCAGCAGCTTAGGACAGGGTGGCCACGAGCAGTACTTC. Amino acid sequence: CASSLGQGGHEQYF.

This clone was seen just once. V usage is TRBV19 and J usage is TRBJ1-2; D uncertain. V was trimmed by 2 bases and J by 10 bases, leaving 17 bases between them. CDR1 and CDR2 from the germline V gene are LNHDA and SQIVND (reference sequence). CDR3 length: 14 residues. The CDR3 sequence: CASSIRSEATAYTF. CDR3 nucleotide sequence: TGTGCCAGTAGTATAAGGTCGGAGGCCACGGCCTACACCTTC.

The rearrangement links TRBV11-1 to TRBJ2-5; 8 bases are shared with TRBD2. Germline CDR1 is SGHAT and CDR2 is FQDESV (reference sequence). The CDR3 sequence is 15 residues long. V lost 4 bases and J lost 0; bases outside the gene matches: 4. CDR3 in amino acids: CASSSQGLDQETQYF. CDR3 coding DNA: TGTGCCAGCAGCTCCCAGGGACTAGACCAAGAGACCCAGTACTTC.

This clone was counted between two and nine times. This rearrangement joins TRBV4-2 to TRBJ2-5, with 13 bases identical to TRBD2. The better agreement between TRBJ2-7 and the DNA end casts doubt on the J call. The germline gives CDR1 LGHNA, CDR2 YNFKEQ. This CDR3 contains 16 residues. The CDR3 nucleotides are TGTGCCAGCAGCCAAGGACTAGCGGGGGGCCCTCTCGAGCAGTACTTC. It specifies CASSQGLAGGPLEQYF.

V and J are TRBV28 and TRBJ1-1; TRBD1 is a possible D gene (5 bases). The CDR3 runs 14 residues. Germline V gene sequence: CDR1 MDHEN, CDR2 SYDVKM. Trimming took off 4 bases at V and 2 bases at J, with 11 bases between the two ends. CDR3 in amino acids: CASSYQGGNTEAFF. The CDR3 coding sequence is TGTGCCAGCAGTTATCAGGGTGGAAACACTGAAGCTTTCTTT.

This clone was picked up a small number of times. The chain combines TRBV7-8 with TRBJ1-5, with a possible D match to TRBD1 (5 bases). Germline CDR1 is SGHVS and CDR2 is FQNEAQ. The CDR3 consists of 15 residues. The V end lost 2 bases, the J end lost 7 bases, and 15 bases lay between the germline ends. CDR3 loop: CASSLSAGFGQPQHF. CDR3 DNA: TGTGCCAGCAGCTTATCGGCAGGGTTCGGCCAGCCCCAGCATTTT. Full variable domain (rest looked up from reference TRBV7-8 and TRBJ1-5): GAGVSQSPRYKVAKRGQDVALRCDPISGHVSLFWYQQALGQGPEFLTYFQNEAQLDKSGLPSDRFFAERPEGSVSTLKIQRTQQEDSAVYLCASSLSAGFGQPQHFGDGTRLSIL.

V and J are TRBV7-3 and TRBJ1-1; tentatively, D is TRBD1 (5 bases). CDR1 and CDR2 (germline): SGHTA, FQGTGA. The V and J ends lost 4 bases and 6 bases respectively, with 21 bases between them. The CDR3 runs to 16 residues. The CDR3 reads CASSSRPGREVPEAFF. CDR3 coding DNA: TGTGCCAGCAGCTCTAGACCGGGCAGGGAGGTTCCTGAAGCTTTCTTT. The full variable domain, completed using reference TRBV7-3 and TRBJ1-1, is GAGVSQTPSNKVTEKGKYVELRCDPISGHTALYWYRQSLGQGPEFLIYFQGTGAADDSGLPNDRFFAVRPEGSVSTLKIQRTERGDSAVYLCASSSRPGREVPEAFFGQGTRLTVV.

The chain is built from TRBV6-5 and TRBJ2-1, with a weak D call TRBD2 (6 bases). CDR1 is MNHEY, CDR2 SVGAGI, per germline. V shed 7 bases and J shed 5 bases, with 12 bases lying between them. The CDR3 has 13 residues. The CDR3 coding sequence is TGTGCCAGCACGGGAGCCGTAAACAATGAGCAGTTCTTC. It translates to CASTGAVNNEQFF.

The chain has TRBV4-3 and TRBJ1-5; D uncertain. V was shortened by 5 bases and J by 6 bases, with 11 bases between the two germline ends. Germline CDR1 is LGHNA and CDR2 is YSLEER. This CDR3 region has 13 residues. The CDR3 spells CASSSNRGQPQHF. Here the CDR3 DNA reads TGCGCCAGCAGCTCGAATCGGGGTCAGCCCCAGCATTTT.

Only a few counts were recorded for this clone. Other DNA sequences in this sample translate to the same CDR3. The V and J genes are TRBV7-9 and TRBJ1-1; D remains ambiguous. CDR3 length equals 13 residues. Germline lookup yields CDR1 SEHNR and CDR2 FQNEAQ (reference sequence). V gave up 0 bases and J gave up 3 bases, with 5 bases separating them. CDR3 coding DNA: TGTGCCAGCAGCTTAGCGGAGTACACTGAAGCTTTCTTT. It translates to CASSLAEYTEAFF.

The sample holds a few counts of this clone. The chain joins TRBV7-9 to TRBJ2-1, with TRBD1 identical over 8 bases. Germline V gives CDR1 SEHNR, CDR2 FQNEAQ (reference sequence). The V segment lost 7 bases and the J segment 7 bases; nucleotides outside the gene matches: 12. The CDR3 sequence is 15 residues long. The CDR3 loop reads CASTPGQGLGNEQFF. The DNA of the CDR3 is TGTGCCAGCACCCCAGGACAGGGCTTAGGTAATGAGCAGTTCTTC. The variable domain in full, completed from reference TRBV7-9 and TRBJ2-1, reads DTGVSQNPRHKITKRGQNVTFRCDPISEHNRLYWYRQTLGQGPEFLTYFQNEAQLEKSRLLSDRFSAERPKGSFSTLEIQRTEQGDSAMYLCASTPGQGLGNEQFFGPGTRLTVL.

This clone was detected a few times. The rearrangement joins TRBV7-2 to TRBJ2-5; TRBD2 matches 7 bases. V was pared by 6 bases and J by 3 bases, with 10 bases of the junction left unmatched. This CDR3 contains 15 residues. The V gene's germline CDR1 is SGHTA and CDR2 FQGNSA. The chain's CDR3 is CASSFGGLAEETQYF. CDR3 in DNA: TGTGCCAGCAGTTTTGGCGGCCTAGCGGAAGAGACCCAGTACTTC. Using reference TRBV7-2 and TRBJ2-5 for the parts outside the CDR3, the full variable domain is GAGVSQSPSNKVTEKGKDVELRCDPISGHTALYWYRQSLGQGLEFLIYFQGNSAPDKSGLPSDRFSAERTGGSVSTLTIQRTQQEDSAVYLCASSFGGLAEETQYFGPGTRLLVL.

Here the CDR3 reads CASSKTRPGNQPQHF. DNA for the CDR3: TGTGCCAGCAGTAAGACACGACCGGGCAATCAGCCCCAGCATTTT. V gene TRBV6-6 combines with J gene TRBJ1-5; D remains ambiguous. The length of the CDR3 is 15 residues. Looked up from germline, CDR1 is MNHNY and CDR2 is SVGAGI (reference sequence). Trimming left V 5 bases short and J 2 bases short, with 13 bases between.

This chain connects TRBV6-5 to TRBJ1-1; 9 positions agree with TRBD1. Germline CDR1 and CDR2: MNHEY and SVGAGI. V lost 7 bases and J lost 8; bases outside the gene matches: 14. The CDR3 contains 15 residues. CDR3: CASIPFFRDREEAFF. The CDR3 nucleotides read TGTGCCAGCATCCCCTTTTTCCGGGACAGGGAGGAAGCTTTCTTT.

The V and J genes are TRBV6-6 and TRBJ1-5; 7 bases are a match to TRBD1. With 6 bases clipped from V and 6 bases from J, the junction kept 8 bases outside the gene matches. The CDR3 spans 14 residues. Germline loops: CDR1 MNHNY, CDR2 SVGAGI (reference sequence). CDR3 region: CASRDRQGSQPQHF. CDR3 sequence (DNA): TGTGCCAGCAGGGATCGACAGGGTAGTCAGCCCCAGCATTTT.